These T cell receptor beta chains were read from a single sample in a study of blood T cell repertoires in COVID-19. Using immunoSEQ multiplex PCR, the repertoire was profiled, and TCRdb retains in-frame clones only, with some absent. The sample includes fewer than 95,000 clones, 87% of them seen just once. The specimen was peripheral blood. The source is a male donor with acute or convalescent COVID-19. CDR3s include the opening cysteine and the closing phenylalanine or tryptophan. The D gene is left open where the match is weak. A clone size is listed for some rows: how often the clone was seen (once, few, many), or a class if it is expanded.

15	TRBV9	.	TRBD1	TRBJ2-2	TGTGCCAGCAGCGTAGGGGACAGGGTTGTCGGGGAGCTGTTTTTT	CASSVGDRVVGELFF
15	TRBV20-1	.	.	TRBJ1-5	TGCAGTGCTAGTCCCAGGGAGGGCGCCAATCAGCCCCAGCATTTT	CSASPREGANQPQHF
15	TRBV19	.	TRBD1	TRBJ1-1	TGTGCCAGTAGTGGGGGGACAGGGCCGAACACTGAAGCTTTCTTT	CASSGGTGPNTEAFF
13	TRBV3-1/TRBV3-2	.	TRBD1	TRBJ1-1	TGTGCCAGCAGCCCACTCCGGACAGGCCAAGCTTTCTTT	CASSPLRTGQAFF
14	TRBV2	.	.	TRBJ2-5	TGTGCCAGCAGTGAATTCGACAGAACAGAGACCCAGTACTTC	CASSEFDRTETQYF
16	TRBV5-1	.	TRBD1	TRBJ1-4	TGCGCCAGCAGCTTGGCCTCGCAGGGGGCAGGTGAAAAACTGTTTTTT	CASSLASQGAGEKLFF
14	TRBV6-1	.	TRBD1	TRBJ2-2	TGTGCCAGCAGTGAACGACAGGGTGACGGGGAGCTGTTTTTT	CASSERQGDGELFF
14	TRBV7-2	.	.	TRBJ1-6	TGTGCCAGCAGCTTCTCGGGGTACAATTCACCCCTCCACTTT	CASSFSGYNSPLHF
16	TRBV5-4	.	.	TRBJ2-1	TGTGCCAGCAGCTCCGCTGCGGGGAGCTCCTACAATGAGCAGTTCTTC	CASSSAAGSSYNEQFF
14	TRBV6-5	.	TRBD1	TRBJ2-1	TGTGCCAGCAGGGACAGGAGAACCTACAATGAGCAGTTCTTC	CASRDRRTYNEQFF
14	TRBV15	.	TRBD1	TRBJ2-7	TGTGCCACCAGCAGGGCATACGACAGGGTCGAGCAGTACTTC	CATSRAYDRVEQYF
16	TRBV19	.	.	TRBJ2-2	TGTGCCAGTAGTAACTCAATAACGTCCAGGGCCGGGGAGCTGTTTTTT	CASSNSITSRAGELFF
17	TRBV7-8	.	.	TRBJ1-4	TGTGCCAGCAGCTTTGGGCCCGGGAGGGGGGCTAATGAAAAACTGTTTTTT	CASSFGPGRGANEKLFF
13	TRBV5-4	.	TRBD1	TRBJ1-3	TGTGCCAGCAGCCCGGACAGGGGAAACACCATATATTTT	CASSPDRGNTIYF
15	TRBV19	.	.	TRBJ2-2	TGTGCCAGTAGTCCGGGGACAATCAACACCGGGGAGCTGTTTTTT	CASSPGTINTGELFF
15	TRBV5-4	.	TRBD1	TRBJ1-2	TGTGCCAGCAGCTCTGGGACAGGGGTCGGCTATGGCTACACCTTC	CASSSGTGVGYGYTF
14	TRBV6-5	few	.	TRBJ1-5	TGTGCCAGCAAACAGGGAGCGAGCAATCAGCCCCAGCATTTT	CASKQGASNQPQHF
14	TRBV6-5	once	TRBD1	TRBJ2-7	TGTGCCAGCAGAGGACAGGGCAGTTCCTACGAGCAGTACTTC	CASRGQGSSYEQYF
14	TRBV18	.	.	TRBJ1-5	TGTGCCAGCTCACTTACCGACTACAATCAGCCCCAGCATTTT	CASSLTDYNQPQHF
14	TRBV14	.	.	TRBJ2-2	TGTGCCAGCAGCCAAGATCTCGTTGTCGGGGAGCTGTTTTTT	CASSQDLVVGELFF
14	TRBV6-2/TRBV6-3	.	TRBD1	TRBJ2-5	TGTGCCAGCAGCCCGCGGACAGGGAGAGAGACCCAGTACTTC	CASSPRTGRETQYF
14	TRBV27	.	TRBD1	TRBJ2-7	TGTGCCAGCAGTGGGAGACAGGGGGGGTACGAGCAGTACTTC	CASSGRQGGYEQYF
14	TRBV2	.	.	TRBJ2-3	TGTGCCAGCAGTGAAGGCCCCGGGATAGATACGCAGTATTTT	CASSEGPGIDTQYF
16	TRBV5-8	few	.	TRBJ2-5	TGTGCCAGCAGCTTGGTGGGTAGCGGATTCCAAGAGACCCAGTACTTC	CASSLVGSGFQETQYF
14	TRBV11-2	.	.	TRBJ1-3	TGTGCCAGCAGCTTATTCGGTAACGGAAACACCATATATTTT	CASSLFGNGNTIYF
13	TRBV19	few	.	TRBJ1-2	TGTGCCAGTAAATTGGGGGACAACTTTGGCTACACCTTC	CASKLGDNFGYTF
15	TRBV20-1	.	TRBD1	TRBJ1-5	TGCAGTGCTAGTAGTGGGACAGAAGGCAATCAGCCCCAGCATTTT	CSASSGTEGNQPQHF
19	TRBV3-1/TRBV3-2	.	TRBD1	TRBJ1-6	TGTGCCAGCAGCCATCGTAGAGGGGGCGCGGGCTCCTATAATTCACCCCTCCACTTT	CASSHRRGGAGSYNSPLHF
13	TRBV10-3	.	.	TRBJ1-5	TGTGCCTCCAATGCGGGCTGGGAACAGCCCCAGCATTTT	CASNAGWEQPQHF
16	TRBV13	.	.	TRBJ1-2	TGTGCCAGCAGCTTAGCCCCGACGGGTGACAACTATGGCTACACCTTC	CASSLAPTGDNYGYTF
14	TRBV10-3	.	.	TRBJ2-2	TGTGCCATCAGAAGGACTGAGAACACCGGGGAGCTGTTTTTT	CAIRRTENTGELFF
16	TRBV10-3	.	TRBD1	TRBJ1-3	TGTGCCATCAGTGGCGGGGACAGGGGGCTCGGAAACACCATATATTTT	CAISGGDRGLGNTIYF
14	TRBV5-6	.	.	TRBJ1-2	TGTGCCAGCAGCTTGGATCCAGGGCCGCATGGCTACACCTTC	CASSLDPGPHGYTF
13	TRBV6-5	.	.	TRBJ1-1	TGTGCCAGTCACAGGGAGAGGGCCACTGAAGCTTTCTTT	CASHRERATEAFF
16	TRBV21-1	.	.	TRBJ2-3	TGTGCCAGCAGCAACAGGACAGGGGTGGATACAGATACGCAGTATTTT	CASSNRTGVDTDTQYF
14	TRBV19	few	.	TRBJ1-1	TGTGCCAGTAGTCCCCCCCAGAGGGACACTGAAGCTTTCTTT	CASSPPQRDTEAFF
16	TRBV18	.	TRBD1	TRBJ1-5	TGTGCCAGCTCACCGTTCGACAGGGGAAATAATCAGCCCCAGCATTTT	CASSPFDRGNNQPQHF
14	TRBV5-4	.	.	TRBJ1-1	TGTGCCAGCAGCCCACCCAGGGGGAACACTGAAGCTTTCTTT	CASSPPRGNTEAFF
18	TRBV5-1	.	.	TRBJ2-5	TGCGCCAGCAGCTTTACAGGGGGCGTTAGCGGGGATCAAGAGACCCAGTACTTC	CASSFTGGVSGDQETQYF
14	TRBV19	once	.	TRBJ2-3	TGTGCCAGTAGAGCCGGTTCTGGCACAGATACGCAGTATTTT	CASRAGSGTDTQYF